This T cell receptor (beta chain) was sequenced in a study of blood T cell repertoires in COVID-19. Study-level information: Samples representing acute and convalescent COVID-19 were sourced from the United States, Italy and Spain. PBMCs, B-cell-depleted T cells, or T cells were the source of the cDNA or gDNA that made up the material.

This clone was found once. In the original processing: Scientists estimated how many nucleated cells there were by amplifying reference gene primers. Using immunoSEQ multiplex PCR, the repertoire was profiled, and TCRdb retains in-frame clones only, with some absent. V and J calls and clone size come straight from that table; D and trimming were deduced from the DNA. The sample contains 100,000 to 150,000 clones, 85% of which appear only once. The sequencing sample was made of peripheral blood. This receptor was obtained from an elderly man with active or convalescent COVID-19.

This CDR3 is CSVAGPERAEAFF. In nucleotides, the CDR3 is TGCAGCGTTGCTGGGCCCGAGAGGGCTGAAGCTTTCTTT. The rearrangement joins TRBV29-1 to TRBJ1-1; D call uncertain. The ends were cut back, 4 bases at V and 6 bases at J, with 15 bases in the middle. CDR1 and CDR2 from the germline V gene are SQVTM and ANQGSEA. The CDR3 consists of 13 residues. Full variable domain (missing parts from reference TRBV29-1 and TRBJ1-1): SAVISQKPSRDICQRGTSLTIQCQVDSQVTMMFWYRQQPGQSLTLIATANQGSEATYESGFVIDKFPISRPNLTFSTLTVSNMSPEDSSIYLCSVAGPERAEAFFGQGTRLTVV.